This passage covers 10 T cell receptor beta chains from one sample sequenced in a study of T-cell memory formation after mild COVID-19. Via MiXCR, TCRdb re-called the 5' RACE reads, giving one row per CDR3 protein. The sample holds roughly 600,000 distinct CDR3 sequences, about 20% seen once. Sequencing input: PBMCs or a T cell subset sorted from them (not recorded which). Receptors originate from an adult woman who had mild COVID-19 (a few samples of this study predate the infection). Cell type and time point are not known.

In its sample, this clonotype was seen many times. Here the CDR3 reads CATSDSGTPGSYEQYF. DNA of the CDR3: TGTGCCACCAGTGACTCCGGGACACCCGGCTCCTACGAGCAGTACTTC. This chain connects TRBV24-1 to TRBJ2-7; possibly TRBD1 for D (6 bases). The V gene's germline CDR1 is KGHDR and CDR2 SFDVKD. This CDR3 has 16 amino acids. V lost 4 bases and J lost 0, with 15 bases in between.

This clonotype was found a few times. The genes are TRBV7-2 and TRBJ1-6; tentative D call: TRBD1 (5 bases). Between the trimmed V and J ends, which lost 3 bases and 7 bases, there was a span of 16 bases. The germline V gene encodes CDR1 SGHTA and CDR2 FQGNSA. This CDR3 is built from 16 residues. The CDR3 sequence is CASSLGSGGRNSPLHF. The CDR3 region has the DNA TGTGCCAGCAGCTTGGGATCCGGGGGACGGAATTCACCCCTCCACTTT.

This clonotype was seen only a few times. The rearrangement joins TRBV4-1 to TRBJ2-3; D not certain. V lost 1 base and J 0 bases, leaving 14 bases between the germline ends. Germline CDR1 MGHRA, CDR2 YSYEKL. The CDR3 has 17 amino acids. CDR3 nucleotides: TGCGCCAGCAGCCAAGTGATTCGAGGTTTTAGCACAGATACGCAGTATTTT. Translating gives CASSQVIRGFSTDTQYF.

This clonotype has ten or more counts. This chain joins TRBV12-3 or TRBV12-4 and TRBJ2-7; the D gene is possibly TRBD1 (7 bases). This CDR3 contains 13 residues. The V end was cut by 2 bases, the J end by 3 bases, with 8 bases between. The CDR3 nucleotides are TGTGCCAGCAGTTTACAGGGGGGCTACGAGCAGTACTTC. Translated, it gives CASSLQGGYEQYF.

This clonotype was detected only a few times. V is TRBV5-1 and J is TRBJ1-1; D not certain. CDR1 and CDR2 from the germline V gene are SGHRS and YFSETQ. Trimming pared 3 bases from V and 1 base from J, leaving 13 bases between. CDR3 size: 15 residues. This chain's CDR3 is CASSSTITGNTEAFF. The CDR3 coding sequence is TGCGCCAGCAGCTCTACGATAACTGGGAACACTGAAGCTTTCTTT.

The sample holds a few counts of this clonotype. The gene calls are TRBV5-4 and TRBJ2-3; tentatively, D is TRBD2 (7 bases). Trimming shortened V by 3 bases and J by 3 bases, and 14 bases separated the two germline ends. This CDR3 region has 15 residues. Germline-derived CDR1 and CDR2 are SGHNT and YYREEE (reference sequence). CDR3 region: CASSSSRGTTDTQYF. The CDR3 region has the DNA TGTGCCAGCAGCTCATCGCGGGGGACAACAGATACGCAGTATTTT.

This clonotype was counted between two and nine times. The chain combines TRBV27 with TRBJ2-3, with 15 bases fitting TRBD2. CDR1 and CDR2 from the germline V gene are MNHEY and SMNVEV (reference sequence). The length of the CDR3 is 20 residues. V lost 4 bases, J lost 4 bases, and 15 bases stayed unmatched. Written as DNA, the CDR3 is TGTGCCAGCAGTTCCCAACTGGGACTAGCGGGAGGTTACTCGCCAGATACGCAGTATTTT. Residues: CASSSQLGLAGGYSPDTQYF.

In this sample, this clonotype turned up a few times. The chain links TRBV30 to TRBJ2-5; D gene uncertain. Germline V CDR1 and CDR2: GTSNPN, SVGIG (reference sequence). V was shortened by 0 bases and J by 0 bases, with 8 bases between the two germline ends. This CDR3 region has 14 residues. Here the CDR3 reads CAWSVLLYQETQYF. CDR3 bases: TGTGCCTGGAGTGTACTGTTGTACCAAGAGACCCAGTACTTC. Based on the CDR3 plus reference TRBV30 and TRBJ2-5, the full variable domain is SQTIHQWPATLVQPVGSPLSLECTVEGTSNPNLYWYRQAAGRGLQLLFYSVGIGQISSEVPQNLSASRPQDRQFILSSKKLLLSDSGFYLCAWSVLLYQETQYFGPGTRLLVL.

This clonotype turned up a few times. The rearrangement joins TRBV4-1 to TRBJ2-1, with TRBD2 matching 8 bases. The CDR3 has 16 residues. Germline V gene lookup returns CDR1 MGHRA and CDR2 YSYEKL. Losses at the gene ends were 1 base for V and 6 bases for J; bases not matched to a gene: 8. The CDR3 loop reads CASSQVAGRPTNEQFF. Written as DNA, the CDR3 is TGCGCCAGCAGCCAAGTAGCGGGGCGGCCTACCAATGAGCAGTTCTTC.

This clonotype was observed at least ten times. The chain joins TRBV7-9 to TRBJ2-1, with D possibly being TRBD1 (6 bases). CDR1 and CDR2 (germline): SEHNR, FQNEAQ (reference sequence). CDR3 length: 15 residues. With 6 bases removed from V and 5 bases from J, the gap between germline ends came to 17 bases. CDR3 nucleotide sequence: TGTGCCAGCAGACGCGTTCAGACAGGCAACAATGAGCAGTTCTTC. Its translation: CASRRVQTGNNEQFF.